This T cell receptor beta chain was retrieved from a study of blood T cell repertoires in COVID-19. Study at large: The United States, Italy and Spain supplied acute and convalescent COVID-19 samples. T cells, B-cell-depleted T cells, or PBMCs supplied cDNA or gDNA.

This CDR3 has 14 amino acids. Germline assignment: CDR1 SNHLY and CDR2 FYNNEI. V lost 0 bases to trimming and J lost 8 bases, with 13 bases between them. Profiled with immunoSEQ multiplex PCR; TCRdb holds only in-frame clones, not every one. Here the sample spans fewer than 350,000 clones, roughly 91% being singletons. This rearrangement joins TRBV2 to TRBJ1-2; possible D gene TRBD1, 6 bases. The sequenced sample consisted of peripheral blood. The clonotype originates from a man in his forties or fifties with acute or convalescent COVID-19. CDR3 loop: CASSEALGGTGYTF. The DNA of the CDR3 is TGTGCCAGCAGTGAAGCGCTTGGGGGCACGGGCTACACCTTC.